These 10 T cell receptor beta chains were all obtained from the same sample, sequenced in a study of early T cells in non-severe SARS-CoV-2 infection. TCRdb redid the calling of the 5' RACE reads with MiXCR, one entry per CDR3 protein. This repertoire shows roughly 35,000 distinct CDR3 sequences, over 8.5% found once; its top ten account for approximately 13%. Sequenced material: whole blood. The receptors come from an adult who was a healthcare worker with PCR-confirmed SARS-CoV-2 infection or an uninfected control (not recorded which).

This clonotype has a count of ten or more. The V and J genes are TRBV7-2 and TRBJ1-6; D gene ambiguous. The germline V gene has CDR1 SGHTA and CDR2 FQGNSA. The V end was cut by 5 bases, the J end by 3 bases, with 5 bases between. The CDR3 is 13 residues long. CDR3 bases: TGTGCCAGCAGCCCCGACTATAATTCACCCCTCCACTTT. Amino acids: CASSPDYNSPLHF.

This clonotype was seen only a few times. The chain is built from TRBV11-3 and TRBJ2-1; 16 positions match TRBD2. Trimming removed 4 bases from V and 8 bases from J; junction bases left unmatched: 8. The CDR3 sequence is 17 residues long. The germline gives CDR1 SGHNT, CDR2 YENEEA. CDR3 nucleotide sequence: TGTGCCAGCAGCTCGCAGGGGACTAGCGGGGGGGTGGATGAGCAGTTCTTC. Translated: CASSSQGTSGGVDEQFF.

On this clonotype itself: It may be a read error: a sequence one base away is much more abundant. The chain has TRBV7-9 and TRBJ2-1; TRBD2 matches at 10 bases. Germline trimming cut 4 bases from V and 9 bases from J; bases unmatched to any gene: 6. CDR1 is SEHNR, CDR2 FQNEAQ, per germline (reference sequence). The length of the CDR3 is 14 residues. CDR3 protein: CASSSLAGVGEQFF. Written as DNA, the CDR3 is TGTGCCAGCAGCTCCCTAGCGGGGGTAGGTGAGCAGTTCTTC.

This clonotype was observed a few times. The V gene is TRBV10-3, the J gene TRBJ1-6; no firm D call. V dropped 0 bases and J dropped 7 bases, with 4 bases sitting between them. Germline V gene lookup returns CDR1 ENHRY and CDR2 SYGVKD. This CDR3 spans 13 amino acids. CDR3 DNA: TGTGCCATCAGTGAGTCAGCAAATTCACCCCTCCACTTT. Its translation is CAISESANSPLHF.

This clonotype has ten or more counts. The chain uses TRBV29-1 and TRBJ2-5, with 9 bases lining up with TRBD1. The germline V gene encodes CDR1 SQVTM and CDR2 ANQGSEA. There are 17 residues in the CDR3. Trimming at V came to 5 bases and at J to 5 bases, leaving 18 bases not matched to a gene. For the CDR3, the DNA is TGCAGCGTTTACTACTGGGGACAGGGTCCCCGGGGGGAGACCCAGTACTTC. Amino acid sequence: CSVYYWGQGPRGETQYF.

Of note for this clonotype: This may be a read error: a much more frequent sequence differs by one nucleotide. This chain links TRBV29-1 with TRBJ2-3; TRBD1 agrees at 9 bases. The CDR3 covers 16 residues. Germline V gene lookup returns CDR1 SQVTM and CDR2 ANQGSEA. CDR3 sequence: CSVEVGDRGGLDTQNF. The CDR3 DNA reads as TGCAGCGTTGAAGTAGGAGACAGGGGGGGATTAGATACGCAGAATTTT.

Worth noting for this clonotype: One end of the junction is discordant with germline, which a read error may explain. This chain connects TRBV7-8 to TRBJ2-3; 10 bases map to TRBD1. This CDR3 has 14 amino acids. Germline CDR1 is SGHVS and CDR2 is FQNEAQ. Here the CDR3 DNA reads TGTGCTAGCAGCGAGACAGGGGGCACAGATACGCGGTATTTT. This encodes CASSETGGTDTRYF.

This clonotype has a count of ten or more. This rearrangement joins TRBV28 to TRBJ1-6; D is perhaps TRBD1 (5 bases). From germline, CDR1 is MDHEN and CDR2 SYDVKM. The V end was cut by 5 bases, the J end by 9 bases, with 17 bases between. The CDR3 totals 15 residues. The CDR3 DNA reads TGTGCCAGCAGTCTCAACCGGGACTTAGGTTCACCCCTCCACTTT. It codes for CASSLNRDLGSPLHF.

V and J are TRBV2 and TRBJ2-1, with 10 bases aligning to TRBD2. This CDR3 comprises 15 residues. The trim removed 6 bases at V and 7 bases at J, leaving 9 bases unmatched. Germline V lookup: CDR1 SNHLY, CDR2 FYNNEI. The CDR3, as DNA: TGTGCCAGCAGCCGAGGGACTAGCGTTGTAAATGAGCAGTTCTTC. Translating gives CASSRGTSVVNEQFF.

The rearrangement uses TRBV20-1 and TRBJ1-5; D is perhaps TRBD1 (5 bases). Trimming shortened V by 0 bases and J by 2 bases, and 17 bases separated the two germline ends. There are 17 residues in the CDR3. Germline CDR1 is DFQATT and CDR2 is SNEGSKA (reference sequence). DNA of the CDR3: TGCAGTGCTAGAGATGGGTCCAACCAGGGAGGCAATCAGCCCCAGCATTTT. Translated: CSARDGSNQGGNQPQHF.